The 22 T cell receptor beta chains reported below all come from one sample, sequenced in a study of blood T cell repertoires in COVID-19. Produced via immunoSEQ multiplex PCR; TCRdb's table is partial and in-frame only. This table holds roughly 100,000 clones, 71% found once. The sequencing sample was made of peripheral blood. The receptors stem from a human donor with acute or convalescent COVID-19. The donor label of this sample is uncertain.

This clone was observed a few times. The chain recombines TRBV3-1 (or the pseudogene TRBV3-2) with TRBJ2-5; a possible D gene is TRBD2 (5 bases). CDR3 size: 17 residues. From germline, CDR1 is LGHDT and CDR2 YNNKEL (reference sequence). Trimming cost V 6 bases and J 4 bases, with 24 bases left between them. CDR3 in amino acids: CASSLASPVLGGETQYF. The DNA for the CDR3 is TGTGCCAGCAGTCTAGCCTCGCCCGTTTTGGGTGGAGAGACCCAGTACTTC.

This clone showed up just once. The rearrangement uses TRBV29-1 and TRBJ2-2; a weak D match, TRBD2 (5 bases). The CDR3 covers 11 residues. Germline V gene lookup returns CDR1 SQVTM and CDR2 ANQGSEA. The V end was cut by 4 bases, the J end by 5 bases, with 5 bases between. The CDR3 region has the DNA TGCAGCGTTGGGAGGACCGGGGAGCTGTTTTTT. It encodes CSVGRTGELFF.

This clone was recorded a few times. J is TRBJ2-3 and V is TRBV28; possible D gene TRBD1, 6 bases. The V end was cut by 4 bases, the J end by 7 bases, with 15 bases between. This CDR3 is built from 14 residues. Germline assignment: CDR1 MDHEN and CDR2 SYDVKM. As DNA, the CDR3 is TGTGCCAGCAGTTCCGCAGGGGCGGGTAATACGCAGTATTTT. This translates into CASSSAGAGNTQYF.

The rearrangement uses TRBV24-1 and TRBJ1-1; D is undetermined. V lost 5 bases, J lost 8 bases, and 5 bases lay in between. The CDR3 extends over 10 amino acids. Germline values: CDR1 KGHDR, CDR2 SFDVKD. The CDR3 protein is CATSVMEAFF. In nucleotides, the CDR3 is TGTGCCACCAGTGTTATGGAAGCTTTCTTT.

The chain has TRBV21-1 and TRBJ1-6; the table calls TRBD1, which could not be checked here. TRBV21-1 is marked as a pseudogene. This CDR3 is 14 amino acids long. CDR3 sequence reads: CASSAQGEYSPLHF. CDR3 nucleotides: TGTGCCAGCAGCGCCCAGGGTGAATATTCACCCCTCCACTTT.

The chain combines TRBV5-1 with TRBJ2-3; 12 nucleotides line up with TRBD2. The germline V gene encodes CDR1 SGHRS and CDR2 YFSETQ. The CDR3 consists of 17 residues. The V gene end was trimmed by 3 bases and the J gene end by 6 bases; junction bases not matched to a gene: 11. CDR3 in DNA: TGCGCCAGCAGCTCGGCGGCTAGCGGGGGGGCAACGGATACGCAGTATTTT. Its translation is CASSSAASGGATDTQYF.

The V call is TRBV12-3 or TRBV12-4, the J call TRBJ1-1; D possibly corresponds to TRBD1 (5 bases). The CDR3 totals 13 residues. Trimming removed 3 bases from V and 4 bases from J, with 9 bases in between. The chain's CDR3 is CASSFGGITEAFF. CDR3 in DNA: TGTGCCAGCAGTTTCGGGGGGATCACTGAAGCTTTCTTT.

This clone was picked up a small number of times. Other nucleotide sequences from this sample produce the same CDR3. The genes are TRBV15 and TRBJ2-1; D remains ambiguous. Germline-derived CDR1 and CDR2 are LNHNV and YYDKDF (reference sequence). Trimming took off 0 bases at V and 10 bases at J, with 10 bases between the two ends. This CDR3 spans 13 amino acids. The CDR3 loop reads CATSRDRGREQFF. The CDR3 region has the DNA TGTGCCACCAGCAGAGATAGAGGAAGAGAGCAGTTCTTC.

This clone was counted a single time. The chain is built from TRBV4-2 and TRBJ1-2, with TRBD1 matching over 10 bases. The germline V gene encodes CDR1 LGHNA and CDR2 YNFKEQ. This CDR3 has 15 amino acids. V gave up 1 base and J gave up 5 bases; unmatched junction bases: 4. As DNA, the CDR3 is TGTGCCAGCAGCCAAGGGACAGGGGGAGGGTATGGCTACACCTTC. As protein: CASSQGTGGGYGYTF.

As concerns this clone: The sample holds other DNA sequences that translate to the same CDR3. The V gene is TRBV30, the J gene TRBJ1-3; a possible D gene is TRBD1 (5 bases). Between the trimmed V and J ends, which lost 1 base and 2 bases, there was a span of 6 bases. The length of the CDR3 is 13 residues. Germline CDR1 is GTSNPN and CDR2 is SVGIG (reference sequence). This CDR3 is CAWSGGTGNTIYF. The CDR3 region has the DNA TGTGCCTGGAGTGGGGGCACTGGAAACACCATATATTTT.

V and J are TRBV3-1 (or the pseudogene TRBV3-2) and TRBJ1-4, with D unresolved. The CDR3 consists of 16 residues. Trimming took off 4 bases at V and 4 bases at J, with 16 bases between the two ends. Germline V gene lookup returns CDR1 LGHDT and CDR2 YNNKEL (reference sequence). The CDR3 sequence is CASSPPGSALNEKLFF. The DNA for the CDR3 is TGTGCCAGCAGCCCGCCGGGTAGTGCCCTTAATGAAAAACTGTTTTTT.

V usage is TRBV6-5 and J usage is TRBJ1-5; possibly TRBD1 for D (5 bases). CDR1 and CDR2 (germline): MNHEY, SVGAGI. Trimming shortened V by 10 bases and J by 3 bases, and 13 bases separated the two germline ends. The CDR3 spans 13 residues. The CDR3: CATVRDYNQPQHF. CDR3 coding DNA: TGTGCCACCGTCCGGGACTACAATCAGCCCCAGCATTTT.

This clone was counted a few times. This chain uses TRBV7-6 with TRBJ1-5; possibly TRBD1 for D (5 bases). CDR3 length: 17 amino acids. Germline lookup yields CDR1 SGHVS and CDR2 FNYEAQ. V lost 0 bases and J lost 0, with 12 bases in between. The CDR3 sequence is CASSLAGGLYSNQPQHF. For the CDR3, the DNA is TGTGCCAGCAGCTTAGCGGGGGGTCTCTATAGCAATCAGCCCCAGCATTTT.

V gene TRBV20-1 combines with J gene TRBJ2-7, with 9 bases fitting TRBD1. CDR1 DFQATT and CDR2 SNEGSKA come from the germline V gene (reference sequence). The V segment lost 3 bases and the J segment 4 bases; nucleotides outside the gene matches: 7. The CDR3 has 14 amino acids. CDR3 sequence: CSASVVQGAYEQYF. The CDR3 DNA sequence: TGCAGTGCTAGTGTAGTACAGGGGGCGTACGAGCAGTACTTC.

CDR3 amino acids: CASSLGGNYGYTF. The CDR3 DNA reads as TGTGCCAGCAGCTTAGGCGGAAACTATGGCTACACCTTC. The chain has TRBV7-2 and TRBJ1-2; no reliable D call. The germline V and J ends were trimmed by 1 base and 2 bases, with 5 bases remaining between them. The CDR3 consists of 13 residues. CDR1 and CDR2 from the germline V gene are SGHTA and FQGNSA.

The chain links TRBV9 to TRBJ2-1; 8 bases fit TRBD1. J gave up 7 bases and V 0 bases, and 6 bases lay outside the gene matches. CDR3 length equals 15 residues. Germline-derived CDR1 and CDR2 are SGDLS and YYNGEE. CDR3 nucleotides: TGTGCCAGCAGCGTAGGGGCAGGGGGCTCGAATGAGCAGTTCTTC. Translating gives CASSVGAGGSNEQFF.

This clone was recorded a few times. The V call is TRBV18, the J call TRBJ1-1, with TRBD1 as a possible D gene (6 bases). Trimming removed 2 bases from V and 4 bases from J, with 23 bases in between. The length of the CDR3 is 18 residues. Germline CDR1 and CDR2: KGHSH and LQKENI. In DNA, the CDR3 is TGTGCCAGCTCACCAGCTCTGGACAGTACCATTTGGGGCACTGAAGCTTTCTTT. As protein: CASSPALDSTIWGTEAFF.

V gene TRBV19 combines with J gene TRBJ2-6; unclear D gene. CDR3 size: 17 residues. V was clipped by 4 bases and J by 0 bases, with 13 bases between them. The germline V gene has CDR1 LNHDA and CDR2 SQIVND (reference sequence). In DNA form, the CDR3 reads TGTGCCAGTAGTAGCACTCAATTACTCTCTGGGGCCAACGTCCTGACTTTC. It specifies CASSSTQLLSGANVLTF.

The CDR3 here is CASSLPRLGGYEQYF. CDR3 nucleotide sequence: TGTGCCAGCAGCTTACCGAGACTAGGAGGCTACGAGCAGTACTTC. This chain uses TRBV7-9 with TRBJ2-7; tentative D call: TRBD2 (6 bases). Trimming removed 2 bases at V and 3 bases at J, with 14 bases between. The CDR3 covers 15 residues. Per the germline V gene, CDR1 is SEHNR and CDR2 is FQNEAQ (reference sequence). Based on the CDR3 plus reference TRBV7-9 and TRBJ2-7, the full variable domain is DTGVSQNPRHKITKRGQNVTFRCDPISEHNRLYWYRQTLGQGPEFLTYFQNEAQLEKSRLLSDRFSAERPKGSFSTLEIQRTEQGDSAMYLCASSLPRLGGYEQYFGPGTRLTVT.

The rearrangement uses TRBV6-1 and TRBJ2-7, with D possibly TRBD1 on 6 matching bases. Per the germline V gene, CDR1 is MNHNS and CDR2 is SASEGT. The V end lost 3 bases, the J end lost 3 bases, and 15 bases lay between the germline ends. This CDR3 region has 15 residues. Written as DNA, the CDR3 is TGTGCCAGCAGTGAGGCCGCGTACAGGGACTACGAGCAGTACTTC. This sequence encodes CASSEAAYRDYEQYF.

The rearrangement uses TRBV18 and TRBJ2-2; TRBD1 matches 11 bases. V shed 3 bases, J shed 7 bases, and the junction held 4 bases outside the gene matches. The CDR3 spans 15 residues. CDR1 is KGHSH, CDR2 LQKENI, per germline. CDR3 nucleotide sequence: TGTGCCAGCTCACCTCCGGGACAGGGGGTCGGGGAGCTGTTTTTT. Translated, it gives CASSPPGQGVGELFF.

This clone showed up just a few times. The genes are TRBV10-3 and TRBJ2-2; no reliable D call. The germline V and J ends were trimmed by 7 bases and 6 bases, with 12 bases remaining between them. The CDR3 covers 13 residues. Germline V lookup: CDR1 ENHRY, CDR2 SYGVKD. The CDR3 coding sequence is TGTGCCATCACCGACACCGACCCCGGGGAGCTGTTTTTT. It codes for CAITDTDPGELFF.